Listed here are 16 T cell receptor beta chains from one sample, sequenced in a study of Ad26.COV2.S vaccination and SARS-CoV-2 variants. Profiled with immunoSEQ multiplex PCR; TCRdb holds only in-frame clones, not every one. The top ten hold about 1.5% of the sample, which has approximately 460,000 clones, about nine tenths seen once. Indicated treatment: 19 received Ad26.COV2.S at low or high dose, single or two shots; about 5 received placebo; per-sample allocation not given. Samples came from day 63 after the first vaccine or placebo injection. Here the sequenced sample was peripheral blood, taken in a trial of Ad26.COV2.S vaccine versus placebo. The receptor set was obtained from a person aged 18-60 years who received the Ad26.COV2.S COVID-19 vaccine or a placebo.

The chain combines TRBV5-1 with TRBJ1-4; D may be TRBD1 (6 bases). Germline lookup yields CDR1 SGHRS and CDR2 YFSETQ. The CDR3 has 13 residues. Trimming took 2 bases from V and 5 from J, leaving 7 bases between them. The CDR3 reads CASSFTGNEKLFF. The CDR3 DNA follows: TGCGCCAGCAGCTTTACAGGGAATGAAAAACTGTTTTTT. Complete variable domain (other parts from reference TRBV5-1 and TRBJ1-4): KAGVTQTPRYLIKTRGQQVTLSCSPISGHRSVSWYQQTPGQGLQFLFEYFSETQRNKGNFPGRFSGRQFSNSRSEMNVSTLELGDSALYLCASSFTGNEKLFFGSGTQLSVL.

Worth noting for this clone: The sample has other DNA sequences that encode this CDR3 too. V usage is TRBV7-2 and J usage is TRBJ1-2, with D possibly matching TRBD1 (6 bases). The CDR3 is made up of 15 amino acids. Germline values: CDR1 SGHTA, CDR2 FQGNSA. Between the trimmed V and J ends, which lost 3 bases and 1 base, there was a span of 12 bases. The CDR3 DNA follows: TGTGCCAGCAGCTTGGGGGGCGCGGGTAACTATGGCTACACCTTC. Amino acids: CASSLGGAGNYGYTF.

The chain carries TRBV5-4 and TRBJ2-2; D possibly corresponds to TRBD2 (5 bases). CDR1 and CDR2 (germline): SGHNT, YYREEE (reference sequence). The CDR3 totals 14 residues. V was pared by 5 bases and J by 5 bases, with 13 bases between. The CDR3 loop reads CASSHDYNTGELFF. CDR3 in DNA: TGTGCCAGCAGTCACGACTATAATACCGGGGAGCTGTTTTTT.

This chain links TRBV7-6 with TRBJ1-2, with D perhaps matching TRBD1 (5 bases). This CDR3 region has 15 residues. CDR1 SGHVS and CDR2 FNYEAQ come from the germline V gene. The V gene lost 1 base and the J gene lost 2 bases, with 11 bases spanning the gap. The CDR3 DNA reads TGTGCCAGCAGCTTAGGTTCAGGGCAAAACTATGGCTACACCTTC. Encoded protein: CASSLGSGQNYGYTF.

This chain links TRBV12-3 or TRBV12-4 with TRBJ2-4; possibly TRBD1 for D (6 bases). The CDR3 totals 12 residues. V was trimmed by 6 bases and J by 9 bases, leaving 12 bases between them. CDR3 sequence: CASRRQGSIQYF. The CDR3 DNA reads TGTGCCAGCAGACGGCAGGGGAGCATTCAGTACTTC.

This chain connects TRBV7-8 to TRBJ2-2, with D perhaps matching TRBD1 (6 bases). The CDR3 consists of 15 residues. With 5 bases removed from V and 4 bases from J, the gap between germline ends came to 14 bases. Germline V lookup: CDR1 SGHVS, CDR2 FQNEAQ. This CDR3 is CASSHRAWSTGELFF. In nucleotides, the CDR3 is TGTGCCAGCAGCCACAGGGCCTGGAGCACCGGGGAGCTGTTTTTT.

This clone was detected only once. The chain carries TRBV9 and TRBJ2-1, with 10 bases lining up with TRBD2. The CDR3 has 16 amino acids. V trimming: 3 bases; J trimming: 3 bases; junction bases outside the gene matches: 6. The germline V gene encodes CDR1 SGDLS and CDR2 YYNGEE. Written as DNA, the CDR3 is TGTGCCAGCAGCGCACCTGGGACTAGCGACTACAATGAGCAGTTCTTC. As protein: CASSAPGTSDYNEQFF.

Notes on this clone: This sample includes further DNA sequences coding for the same CDR3. The chain uses TRBV19 and TRBJ2-6; possible D gene TRBD2, 5 bases. The CDR3 has 15 amino acids. From germline, CDR1 is LNHDA and CDR2 SQIVND (reference sequence). Trimming took off 3 bases at V and 0 bases at J, with 6 bases between the two ends. CDR3 sequence reads: CASSIRGSGANVLTF. In DNA, the CDR3 is TGTGCCAGTAGTATCCGGGGCTCTGGGGCCAACGTCCTGACTTTC.

The gene calls are TRBV7-9 and TRBJ1-4; tentative D call: TRBD1 (6 bases). Germline values: CDR1 SEHNR, CDR2 FQNEAQ (reference sequence). The CDR3 length is 16 residues. V was pared by 2 bases and J by 4 bases, with 14 bases between. CDR3 DNA: TGTGCCAGCAGCTTACTGCGGGGCAGGGGTAATGAAAAACTGTTTTTT. Encoded protein: CASSLLRGRGNEKLFF.

The V gene is TRBV7-3, the J gene TRBJ2-6; 7 nucleotides align to TRBD1. Trimming cost V 5 bases and J 2 bases; bases outside gene matches: 3. The CDR3 has 15 residues. Germline V gene lookup returns CDR1 SGHTA and CDR2 FQGTGA. The DNA of the CDR3 is TGTGCCAGCAGCGAACAGGGGACTGGGGCCAACGTCCTGACTTTC. As protein: CASSEQGTGANVLTF.

The V gene is TRBV6-2 or TRBV6-3, the J gene TRBJ2-5, with TRBD1 as a possible D gene (5 bases). V was pared by 0 bases and J by 5 bases, with 16 bases between. Germline-derived CDR1 and CDR2 are MNHEY and SVGEGT. CDR3 size: 16 residues. In DNA, the CDR3 is TGTGCCAGCAGTTACTCAACGGACAACCCGTGGGAGACCCAGTACTTC. Residues: CASSYSTDNPWETQYF.

This clone was seen once. The chain couples TRBV6-2 or TRBV6-3 to TRBJ1-5, with 7 bases matching TRBD1. After removal of 0 bases from V and 3 bases from J, the junction contained 2 bases not matched to a gene. CDR3 size: 15 residues. Per the germline V gene, CDR1 is MNHEY and CDR2 is SVGEGT. As DNA, the CDR3 is TGTGCCAGCAGTTACTCGGGACAGAACAATCAGCCCCAGCATTTT. Translating gives CASSYSGQNNQPQHF.

The chain has TRBV19 and TRBJ2-2; a weak D match, TRBD1 (6 bases). Deletions cut 0 bases from V and 1 base from J, with 21 bases between. Germline-derived CDR1 and CDR2 are LNHDA and SQIVND (reference sequence). This CDR3 region has 20 residues. The CDR3 region has the DNA TGTGCCAGTAGTATAGATCCAGTAGTATGGGGGCCGTTGAACACCGGGGAGCTGTTTTTT. Translation: CASSIDPVVWGPLNTGELFF.

The V and J genes are TRBV11-3 and TRBJ1-4; 9 bases align to TRBD1. Per the germline V gene, CDR1 is SGHNT and CDR2 is YENEEA. The CDR3 length is 20 residues. After removal of 0 bases from V and 0 bases from J, the junction contained 11 bases not matched to a gene. This CDR3 is CASSLERDREGGPTNEKLFF. For the CDR3, the DNA is TGTGCCAGCAGCTTAGAGCGGGACAGGGAAGGGGGTCCAACTAATGAAAAACTGTTTTTT.

The rearrangement uses TRBV19 and TRBJ1-3; 10 nucleotides align to TRBD1. The germline V gene encodes CDR1 LNHDA and CDR2 SQIVND (reference sequence). CDR3 length equals 17 residues. With 4 bases clipped from V and 3 bases from J, the junction kept 9 bases outside the gene matches. The CDR3 region is CASSSRDRGDLGNTIYF. As DNA, the CDR3 is TGTGCCAGTAGTAGCCGGGACAGGGGCGATCTTGGAAACACCATATATTTT.

The chain joins TRBV19 to TRBJ2-5; D gene unclear. Germline lookup yields CDR1 LNHDA and CDR2 SQIVND (reference sequence). There are 11 residues in the CDR3. V was cut by 3 bases and J by 5 bases, with 4 bases left in between. The CDR3 protein is CASSMGETQYF. The CDR3 coding sequence is TGTGCCAGTAGTATGGGGGAGACCCAGTACTTC.